This T cell receptor (beta chain) was captured by sequencing in a study of vaccination effects on CD4 cells after COVID-19. Study background: Samples gathered post-vaccine arrived a median of 72 days past the second dose.

Culture lasted 10 days before CD4+ T cell isolation. Everyone in the study got two shots of either the BNT162b2 or mRNA-1273 vaccine. The vaccine recipients had no prior SARS-CoV-2 infection, with negative nucleocapsid antibodies. A half-medium replacement with IL-2 medium was carried out on days 3 and 7. Sequenced by immunoSEQ multiplex PCR; TCRdb stores in-frame clones only, minus some. The profile covers approximately 9,800 clones, with 65% to 80% appearing a single time and about a tenth taken by the ten largest. A remark on this clone: Its antigen is not identified.

This clonotype was obtained from a human donor who received a COVID-19 vaccine. The material was CD4+ T cells from PBMCs cultured without peptide, obtained after COVID-19 vaccination.

CDR3 sequence: CASSPLTSGSFLIEQFF. In DNA form, the CDR3 reads TGTGCCAGCTCACCACTTACTAGCGGGAGTTTCTTAATTGAGCAGTTCTTC. The J gene is TRBJ2-1, the V gene TRBV18; TRBD2 matches at 11 bases. There are 17 residues in the CDR3. In germline, CDR1 is KGHSH, CDR2 LQKENI. V shed 1 base and J 9 bases; nucleotides not matched to a gene: 11.